A single sample gave rise to the 2 T cell receptor beta chains below, sequenced in a study of T-cell reconstitution after alpha-beta-depleted transplantation in children. Using unique molecular identifiers, the investigators prepared the TCRbeta library. One entry per CDR3 protein, called by TCRdb with MiXCR from the PCR reads. The sample has 500,000 or so distinct CDR3 sequences, about 30% seen once. The input for sequencing was PBMCs from the stem cell graft donor, taken from the stem cell graft. All receptors come from a human donor who donated a stem cell graft to a child with aplastic anemia.

This rearrangement joins TRBV12-3 or TRBV12-4 to TRBJ2-3; D possibly corresponds to TRBD1 (6 bases). This CDR3 comprises 14 residues. V was clipped by 4 bases and J by 3 bases, with 11 bases between them. The CDR3 region is CASSYRVGTDTQYF. The DNA for the CDR3 is TGTGCCAGCAGTTACAGGGTTGGGACAGATACGCAGTATTTT.

The V call is TRBV5-4, the J call TRBJ2-3; unclear D gene. Germline V CDR1 and CDR2: SGHNT, YYREEE (reference sequence). The V and J ends lost 3 bases and 6 bases respectively, with 11 bases between them. The CDR3 totals 13 residues. The CDR3, as DNA: TGTGCCAGCAGCTCCCGCTGGCCCGATACGCAGTATTTT. Its protein product is CASSSRWPDTQYF.